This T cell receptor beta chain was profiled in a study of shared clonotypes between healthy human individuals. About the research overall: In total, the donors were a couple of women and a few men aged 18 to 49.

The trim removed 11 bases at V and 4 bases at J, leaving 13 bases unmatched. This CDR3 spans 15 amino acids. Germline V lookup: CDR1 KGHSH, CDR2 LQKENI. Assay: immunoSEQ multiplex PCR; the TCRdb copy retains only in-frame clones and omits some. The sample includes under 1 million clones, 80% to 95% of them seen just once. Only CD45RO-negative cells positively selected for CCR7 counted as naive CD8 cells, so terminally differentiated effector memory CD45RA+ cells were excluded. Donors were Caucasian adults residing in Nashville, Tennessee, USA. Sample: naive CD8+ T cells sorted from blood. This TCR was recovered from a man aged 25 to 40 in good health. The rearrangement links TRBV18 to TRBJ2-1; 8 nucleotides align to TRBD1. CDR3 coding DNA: TGTGCCGTATCCCCCCGGGACAGGCCTTACAATGAGCAGTTCTTC. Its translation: CAVSPRDRPYNEQFF.